These 12 T cell receptor beta chains share one sample of origin, sequenced in a study of control samples from healthy donors and cancer patients. Clones were sequenced by immunoSEQ multiplex PCR, and TCRdb holds only the in-frame ones, with some missing. The repertoire holds tens of thousands of clones, with around nine tenths as singletons. Material: PBMCs. Receptors were obtained from a woman in her forties or fifties with colorectal cancer.

Here the CDR3 reads CASRLPSTDTQYF. CDR3 DNA sequence: TGTGCCAGCAGGCTCCCGAGCACAGATACGCAGTATTTT. V and J are TRBV2 and TRBJ2-3; D is unresolved. This CDR3 comprises 13 residues. V lost 6 bases to trimming and J lost 0 bases, with 7 bases between them. Germline V lookup: CDR1 SNHLY, CDR2 FYNNEI.

The V and J genes are TRBV6-5 and TRBJ1-5; D not resolved. CDR3 length equals 15 residues. Looked up from germline, CDR1 is MNHEY and CDR2 is SVGAGI. V was shortened by 5 bases and J by 1 base, with 12 bases between the two germline ends. The CDR3 DNA follows: TGTGCCAGCAGTCCCCAAGAGGCCAGCAATCAGCCCCAGCATTTT. It translates to CASSPQEASNQPQHF.

The chain carries TRBV6-1 and TRBJ1-3; D is undetermined. The CDR3 consists of 15 residues. Germline V CDR1 and CDR2: MNHNS, SASEGT. With 1 base removed from V and 0 bases from J, the gap between germline ends came to 7 bases. The CDR3 protein is CASSEDHVSGNTIYF. DNA of the CDR3: TGTGCCAGCAGTGAAGATCACGTCTCTGGAAACACCATATATTTT.

This sequence joins TRBV5-1 and TRBJ2-3, with TRBD2 matching over 10 bases. The germline gives CDR1 SGHRS, CDR2 YFSETQ. The CDR3 runs 15 residues. Trimming at V came to 4 bases and at J to 1 base, leaving 3 bases not matched to a gene. CDR3 loop: CASSPGTSGTDTQYF. The CDR3 coding sequence is TGCGCCAGCAGCCCAGGGACTAGCGGCACAGATACGCAGTATTTT.

V usage is TRBV27 and J usage is TRBJ2-3, with 13 bases lining up with TRBD2. The germline gives CDR1 MNHEY, CDR2 SMNVEV (reference sequence). V trimming: 2 bases; J trimming: 8 bases; junction bases outside the gene matches: 7. The CDR3 spans 16 residues. The CDR3, as DNA: TGTGCCAGCAGTTTACCTACTAGCGGGGGGGCGGGTACGCAGTATTTT. Translated: CASSLPTSGGAGTQYF.

The chain joins TRBV6-5 to TRBJ2-1; tentative D call: TRBD1 (6 bases). V was trimmed by 5 bases and J by 7 bases, leaving 12 bases between them. Looked up from germline, CDR1 is MNHEY and CDR2 is SVGAGI. CDR3 length: 13 residues. CDR3 sequence: CASSHRVGNEQFF. The CDR3, as DNA: TGTGCCAGCAGTCACAGGGTCGGGAATGAGCAGTTCTTC.

V usage is TRBV3-1 (or the pseudogene TRBV3-2) and J usage is TRBJ2-3, with 7 bases lining up with TRBD2. V shed 0 bases, J shed 4 bases, and the junction held 4 bases outside the gene matches. Looked up from germline, CDR1 is LGHDT and CDR2 is YNNKEL (reference sequence). The length of the CDR3 is 15 residues. In DNA, the CDR3 is TGTGCCAGCAGCCAAGAGGCAGGGAGGGCAGATACGCAGTATTTT. It specifies CASSQEAGRADTQYF.

The chain joins TRBV2 to TRBJ2-3, with D maybe TRBD1 (5 bases). This CDR3 contains 14 residues. V dropped 7 bases and J dropped 8 bases, with 19 bases sitting between them. The germline V gene encodes CDR1 SNHLY and CDR2 FYNNEI. CDR3 protein: CASMTGQPSSTQYF. CDR3 DNA: TGTGCCAGCATGACCGGACAACCCAGTTCTACGCAGTATTTT.

The chain links TRBV9 to TRBJ1-2; D gene uncertain. The length of the CDR3 is 14 residues. V shed 3 bases and J shed 8 bases, with 17 bases lying between them. Germline V gene data show CDR1 as SGDLS and CDR2 as YYNGEE. The CDR3 protein is CASSASGRAVGYTF. The CDR3 DNA reads as TGTGCCAGCAGCGCCTCGGGAAGGGCGGTCGGCTACACCTTC.

The rearrangement joins TRBV18 to TRBJ1-5; TRBD1 agrees at 8 bases. CDR3 length: 15 amino acids. V was clipped by 4 bases and J by 4 bases; unmatched bases: 6. Looked up from germline, CDR1 is KGHSH and CDR2 is LQKENI. This CDR3 is CASSLGTGVNQPQHF. DNA of the CDR3: TGTGCCAGCTCACTAGGGACAGGCGTAAATCAGCCCCAGCATTTT.

V usage is TRBV5-6 and J usage is TRBJ2-3; D unresolved. The germline V gene encodes CDR1 SGHDT and CDR2 YYEEEE. This CDR3 is built from 14 residues. The germline V and J ends were trimmed by 1 base and 2 bases, with 8 bases remaining between them. The CDR3 region has the DNA TGTGCCAGCAGCTTGACAGAACCCACAGATACGCAGTATTTT. Amino acids: CASSLTEPTDTQYF.

This CDR3 reads CASSRQGGSYNEQFF. The CDR3 region has the DNA TGTGCCAGCAGCAGACAGGGGGGCTCCTACAATGAGCAGTTCTTC. The chain combines TRBV6-4 with TRBJ2-1; 9 bases line up with TRBD1. The germline V gene encodes CDR1 MRHNA and CDR2 SNTAGT. V shed 6 bases and J 0 bases; nucleotides not matched to a gene: 3. There are 15 residues in the CDR3.